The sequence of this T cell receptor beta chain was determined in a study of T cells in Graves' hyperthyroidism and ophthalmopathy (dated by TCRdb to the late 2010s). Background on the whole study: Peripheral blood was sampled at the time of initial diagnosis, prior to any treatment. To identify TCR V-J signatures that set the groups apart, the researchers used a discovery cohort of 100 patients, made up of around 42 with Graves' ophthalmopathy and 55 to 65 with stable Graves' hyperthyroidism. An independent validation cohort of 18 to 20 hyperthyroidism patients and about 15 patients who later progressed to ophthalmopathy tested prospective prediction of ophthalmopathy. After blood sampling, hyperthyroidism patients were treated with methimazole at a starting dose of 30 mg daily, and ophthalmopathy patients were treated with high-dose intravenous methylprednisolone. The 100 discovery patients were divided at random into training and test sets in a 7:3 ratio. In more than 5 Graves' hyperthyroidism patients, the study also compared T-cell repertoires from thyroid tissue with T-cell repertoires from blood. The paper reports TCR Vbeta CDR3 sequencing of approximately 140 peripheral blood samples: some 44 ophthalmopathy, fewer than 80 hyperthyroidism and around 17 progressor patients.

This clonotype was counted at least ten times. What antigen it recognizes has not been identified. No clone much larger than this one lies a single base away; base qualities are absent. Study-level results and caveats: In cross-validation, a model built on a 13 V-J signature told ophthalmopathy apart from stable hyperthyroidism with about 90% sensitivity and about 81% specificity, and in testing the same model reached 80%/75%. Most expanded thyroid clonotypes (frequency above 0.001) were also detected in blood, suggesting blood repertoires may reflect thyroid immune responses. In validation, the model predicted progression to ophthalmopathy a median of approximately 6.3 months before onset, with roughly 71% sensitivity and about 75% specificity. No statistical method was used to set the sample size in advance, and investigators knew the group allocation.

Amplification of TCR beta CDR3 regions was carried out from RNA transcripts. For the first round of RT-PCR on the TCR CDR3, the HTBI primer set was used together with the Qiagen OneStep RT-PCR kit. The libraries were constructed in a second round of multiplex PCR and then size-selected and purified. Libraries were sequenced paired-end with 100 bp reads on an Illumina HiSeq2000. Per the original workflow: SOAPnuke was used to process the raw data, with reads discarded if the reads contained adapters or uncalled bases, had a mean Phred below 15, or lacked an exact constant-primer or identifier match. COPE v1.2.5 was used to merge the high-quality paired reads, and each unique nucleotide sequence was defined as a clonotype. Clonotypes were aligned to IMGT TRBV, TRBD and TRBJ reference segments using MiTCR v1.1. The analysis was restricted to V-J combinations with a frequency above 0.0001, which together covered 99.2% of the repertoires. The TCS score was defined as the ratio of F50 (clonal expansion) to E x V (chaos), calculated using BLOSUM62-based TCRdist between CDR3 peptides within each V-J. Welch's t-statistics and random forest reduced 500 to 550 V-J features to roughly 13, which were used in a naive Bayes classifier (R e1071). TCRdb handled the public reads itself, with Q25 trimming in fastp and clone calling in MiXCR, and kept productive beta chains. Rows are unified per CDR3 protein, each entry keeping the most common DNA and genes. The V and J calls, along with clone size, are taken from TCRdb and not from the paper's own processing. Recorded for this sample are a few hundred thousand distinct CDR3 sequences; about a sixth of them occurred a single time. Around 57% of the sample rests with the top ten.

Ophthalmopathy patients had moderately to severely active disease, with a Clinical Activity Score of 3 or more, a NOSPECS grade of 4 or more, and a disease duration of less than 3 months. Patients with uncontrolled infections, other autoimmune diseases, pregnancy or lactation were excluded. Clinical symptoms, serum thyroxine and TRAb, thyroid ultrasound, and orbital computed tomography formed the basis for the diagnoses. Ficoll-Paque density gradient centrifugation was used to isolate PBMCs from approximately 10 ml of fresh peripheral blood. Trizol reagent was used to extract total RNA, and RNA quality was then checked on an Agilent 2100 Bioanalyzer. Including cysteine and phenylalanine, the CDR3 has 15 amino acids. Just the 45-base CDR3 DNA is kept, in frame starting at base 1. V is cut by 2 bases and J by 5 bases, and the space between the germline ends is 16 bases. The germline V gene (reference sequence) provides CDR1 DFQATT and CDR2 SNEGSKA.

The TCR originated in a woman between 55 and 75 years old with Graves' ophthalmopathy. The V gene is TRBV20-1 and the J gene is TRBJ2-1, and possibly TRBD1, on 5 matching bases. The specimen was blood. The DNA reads TGCAGTGCTAGATCCACGTACCAGGGTCACAATGAGCAGTTCTTC. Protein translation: CSARSTYQGHNEQFF.